This T cell receptor beta chain came from a study of blood T cells in healthy people across ages. Study results and limitations: Bulk PBMC profiling left naive and antigen-experienced comparisons inconclusive. For the donors, CMV status was unknown and possibly confounded expanded clonotype changes.

Every donor contributed about 10 milliliters of peripheral blood by blood draw. Together with a sample-barcoded 5' primer, a J-beta primer mix was included in a second PCR lasting about 7 to 12 cycles. Each cDNA molecule was tagged by a template-switch adaptor with 12 random nucleotides. TCRdb called the 5' RACE reads again in MiXCR, with one record for every CDR3 protein. The sample shows fewer than 800,000 distinct CDR3 sequences, 32% of them seen only once. This clonotype was observed many times. Its antigen is undetermined. Trimming took 1 base from V and 9 from J; bases not matched to a gene: 9. Germline CDR1 is SGHDN and CDR2 is FVKESK. The CDR3 has 15 residues.

The source material was blood. This sequence was found in a woman older than 75 in good health. The genes are TRBV14 and TRBJ1-2; 9 positions agree with TRBD1. The CDR3 sequence: CASSQVMGQGASYTF. The CDR3 DNA is TGTGCCAGCAGCCAAGTGATGGGACAGGGCGCGAGCTACACCTTC. The full variable domain, its missing parts supplied by reference TRBV14 and TRBJ1-2, is EAGVTQFPSHSVIEKGQTVTLRCDPISGHDNLYWYRRVMGKEIKFLLHFVKESKQDESGMPNNRFLAERTGGTYSTLKVQPAELEDSGVYFCASSQVMGQGASYTFGSGTRLTVV.